This entry features one T cell receptor (beta chain) sequence. Its antigen remains unknown. Ipilimumab CTLA-4 blockade and focal radiation were given to patients with chemo-refractory metastatic non-small-cell lung cancer. The record originates from a study of radiotherapy plus CTLA-4 blockade in lung cancer. Germline V lookup: CDR1 KGHSH, CDR2 LQKENI. The CDR3 has 16 amino acids. V was shortened by 5 bases and J by 0 bases, with 14 bases between the two germline ends. The study's findings and limits: Expansion of tumor-derived TCR clones was observed in blood after radiotherapy plus ipilimumab.

Repertoires were generated with immunoSEQ multiplex PCR, while TCRdb's copy carries only in-frame clones and drops some. This table holds about 98,000 clones, approximately 78% found once. The clonotype comes from a human donor with non-small cell lung cancer who had a partial response to radiotherapy plus ipilimumab. The source material was peripheral blood, sampled from a patient treated with radiotherapy plus ipilimumab. This chain links TRBV18 with TRBJ1-3, with a tentative D call TRBD1 (6 bases). The CDR3 is CASSSQTGLSGNTIYF. Written as DNA, the CDR3 is TGTGCCAGCTCATCTCAGACAGGACTCTCTGGAAACACCATATATTTT. Full variable domain (rest looked up from reference TRBV18 and TRBJ1-3): NAGVMQNPRHLVRRRGQEARLRCSPMKGHSHVYWYRQLPEEGLKFMVYLQKENIIDESGMPKERFSAEFPKEGPSILRIQQVVRGDSAAYFCASSSQTGLSGNTIYFGEGSWLTVV.